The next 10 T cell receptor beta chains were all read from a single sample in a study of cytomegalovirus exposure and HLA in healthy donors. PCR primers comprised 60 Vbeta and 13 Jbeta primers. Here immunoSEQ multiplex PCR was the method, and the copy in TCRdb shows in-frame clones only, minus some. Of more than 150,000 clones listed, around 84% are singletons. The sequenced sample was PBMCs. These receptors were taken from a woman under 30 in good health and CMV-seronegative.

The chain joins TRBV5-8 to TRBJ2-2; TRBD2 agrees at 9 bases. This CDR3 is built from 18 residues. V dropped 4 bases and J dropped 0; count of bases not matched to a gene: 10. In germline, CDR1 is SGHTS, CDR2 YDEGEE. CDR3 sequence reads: CASSTNPGLAPNTGELFF. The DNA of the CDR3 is TGTGCCAGCAGCACAAATCCGGGACTAGCCCCGAACACCGGGGAGCTGTTTTTT. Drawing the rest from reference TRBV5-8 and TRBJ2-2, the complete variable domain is EAGVTQSPTHLIKTRGQQATLRCSPISGHTSVYWYQQALGLGLQFLLWYDEGEERNRGNFPPRFSGRQFPNYSSELNVNALELEDSALYLCASSTNPGLAPNTGELFFGEGSRLTVL.

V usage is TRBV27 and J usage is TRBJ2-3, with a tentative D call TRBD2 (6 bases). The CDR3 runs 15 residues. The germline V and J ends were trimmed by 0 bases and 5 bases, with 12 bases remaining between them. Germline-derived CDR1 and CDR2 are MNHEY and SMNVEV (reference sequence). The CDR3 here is CASSLSRLARDTQYF. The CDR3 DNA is TGTGCCAGCAGTTTATCTAGGCTAGCGAGAGATACGCAGTATTTT.

The CDR3 reads CASSLGAGLDEQYF. The CDR3 DNA reads as TGTGCCAGCAGTTTAGGGGCGGGATTAGACGAGCAGTACTTC. This sequence joins TRBV28 and TRBJ2-7; D perhaps matches TRBD2 (6 bases). Looked up from germline, CDR1 is MDHEN and CDR2 is SYDVKM. The CDR3 runs 14 residues. Trimming removed 2 bases from V and 5 bases from J, with 13 bases in between.

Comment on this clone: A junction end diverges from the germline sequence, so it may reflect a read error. CDR3 residues: CASSLGRTLRGETQYF. The CDR3 nucleotides read TGTGCTAGCAGCTTAGGTCGAACCCTTCGGGGAGAGACCCAGTACTTC. V is TRBV7-7 and J is TRBJ2-5; tentatively, D is TRBD2 (5 bases). The length of the CDR3 is 16 residues. Germline V gene data show CDR1 as SSHAT and CDR2 as FNYEAQ (reference sequence).

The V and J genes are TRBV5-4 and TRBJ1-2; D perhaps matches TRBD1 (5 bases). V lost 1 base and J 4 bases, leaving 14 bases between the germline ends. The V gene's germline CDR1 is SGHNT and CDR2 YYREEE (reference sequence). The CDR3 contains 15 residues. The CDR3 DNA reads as TGTGCCAGCAGCTTGTTGAAAACGGGGGGCTATGGCTACACCTTC. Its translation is CASSLLKTGGYGYTF.

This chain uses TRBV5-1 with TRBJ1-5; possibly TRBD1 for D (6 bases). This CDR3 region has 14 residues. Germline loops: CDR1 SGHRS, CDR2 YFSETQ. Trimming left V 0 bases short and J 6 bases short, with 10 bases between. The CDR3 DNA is TGCGCCAGCAGCTTGGGCCCGACAGGTCAGCCCCAGCATTTT. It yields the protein CASSLGPTGQPQHF.

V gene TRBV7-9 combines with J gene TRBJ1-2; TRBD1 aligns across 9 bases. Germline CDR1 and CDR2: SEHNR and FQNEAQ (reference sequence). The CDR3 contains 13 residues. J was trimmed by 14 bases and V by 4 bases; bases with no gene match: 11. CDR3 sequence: CASSSGTGKGETF. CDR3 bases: TGTGCCAGCAGCTCCGGGACAGGGAAAGGTGAAACCTTC.

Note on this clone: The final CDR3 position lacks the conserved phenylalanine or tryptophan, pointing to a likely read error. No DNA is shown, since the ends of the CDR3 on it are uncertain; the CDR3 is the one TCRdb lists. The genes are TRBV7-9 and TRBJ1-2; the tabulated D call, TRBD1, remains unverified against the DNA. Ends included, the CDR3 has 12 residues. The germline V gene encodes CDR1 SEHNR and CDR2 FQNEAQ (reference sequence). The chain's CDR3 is CASSPGQGALSL.

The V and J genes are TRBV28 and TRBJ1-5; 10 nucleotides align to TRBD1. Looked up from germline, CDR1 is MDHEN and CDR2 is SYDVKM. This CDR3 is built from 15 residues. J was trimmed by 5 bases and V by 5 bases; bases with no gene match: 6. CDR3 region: CASSGGQGSYQPQHF. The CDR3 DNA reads TGTGCCAGCAGTGGGGGACAGGGGAGTTATCAGCCCCAGCATTTT.

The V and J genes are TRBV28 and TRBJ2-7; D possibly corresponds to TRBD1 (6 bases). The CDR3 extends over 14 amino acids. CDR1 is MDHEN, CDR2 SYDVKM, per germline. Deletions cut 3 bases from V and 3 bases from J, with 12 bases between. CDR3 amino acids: CASSFSTGNYEQYF. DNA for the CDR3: TGTGCCAGCAGTTTCTCAACAGGGAACTACGAGCAGTACTTC. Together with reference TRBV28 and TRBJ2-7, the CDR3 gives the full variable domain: DVKVTQSSRYLVKRTGEKVFLECVQDMDHENMFWYRQDPGLGLRLIYFSYDVKMKEKGDIPEGYSVSREKKERFSLILESASTNQTSMYLCASSFSTGNYEQYFGPGTRLTVT.